Included here is one TCR beta chain sequence, with context. Its matching antigen is unknown. This CDR3 spans 14 amino acids. Trimming took 4 bases from V and 2 from J; bases not matched to a gene: 6. Germline V lookup: CDR1 DFQATT, CDR2 SNEGSKA (reference sequence). These data come from a study of blood T cells in healthy people across ages. Donors were healthy Caucasian individuals from Russia aged about 6 to 100. Each donor gave ten milliliters of peripheral blood. PCR was performed a second time for about 7 to 11 cycles using a sample-barcoded 5' primer and a J-beta primer mix. MiXCR, run by TCRdb on the 5' RACE reads, gives a single entry per CDR3 protein. Here the sample spans over 1,300,000 distinct CDR3 sequences, approximately 59% being singletons. Study-level results: Older individuals had lower TCR beta diversity per million T cells (the decline was roughly linear). Compared with aged donors, long-lived donors showed fewer expanded clones, suggesting selection.

The chain couples TRBV20-1 to TRBJ2-7, with TRBD1 matching over 9 bases. The TCR sequence derives from a man younger than 35 in good health. Sequencing input: blood. CDR3 amino acids: CSATRTGVTYEQYF. DNA of the CDR3: TGCAGTGCTACCCGGACAGGGGTCACCTACGAGCAGTACTTC.